This T cell receptor (beta chain) was sequenced for a study of blood T cells in healthy people across ages. Turning to the study itself: The template switching approach captured approximately one barcoded beta molecule for every two T cells.

A second PCR of about 7 to 12 cycles used a sample-barcoded 5' primer and a J-beta primer mix. One entry per CDR3 protein, called by TCRdb with MiXCR from the 5' RACE reads. The sample carries fewer than 800,000 distinct CDR3 sequences, 25% recorded once. This CDR3 contains 14 residues. V was pared by 2 bases and J by 7 bases, with 3 bases of the junction left unmatched. Germline assignment: CDR1 SGHVS and CDR2 FNYEAQ. No fewer than 7 million PBMCs went into each sample. These data were also filed under a second study, of T cells of mothers and their children.

The origin of this receptor is a boy aged 10-17 years in good health. Sequenced material: blood. The chain has TRBV7-6 and TRBJ1-4, with TRBD1 matching 8 bases. CDR3 loop: CASSLSGGIEKLFF. CDR3 in DNA: TGTGCCAGCAGCTTATCAGGGGGCATTGAAAAACTGTTTTTT.